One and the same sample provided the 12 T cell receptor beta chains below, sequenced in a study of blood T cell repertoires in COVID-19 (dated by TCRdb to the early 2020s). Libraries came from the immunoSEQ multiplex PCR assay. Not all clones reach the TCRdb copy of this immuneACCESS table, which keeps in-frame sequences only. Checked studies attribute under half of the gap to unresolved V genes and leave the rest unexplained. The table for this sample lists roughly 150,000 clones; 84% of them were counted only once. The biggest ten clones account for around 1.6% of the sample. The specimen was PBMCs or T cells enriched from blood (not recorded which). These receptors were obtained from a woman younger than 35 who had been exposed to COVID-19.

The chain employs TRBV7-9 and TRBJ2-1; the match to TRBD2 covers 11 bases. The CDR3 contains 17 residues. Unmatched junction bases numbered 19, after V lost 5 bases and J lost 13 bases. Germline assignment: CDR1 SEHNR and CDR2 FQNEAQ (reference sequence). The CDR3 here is CASSPLNGTSGRRTQFF. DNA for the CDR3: TGTGCCAGCAGCCCACTCAACGGGACTAGCGGACGTCGAACTCAGTTCTTC.

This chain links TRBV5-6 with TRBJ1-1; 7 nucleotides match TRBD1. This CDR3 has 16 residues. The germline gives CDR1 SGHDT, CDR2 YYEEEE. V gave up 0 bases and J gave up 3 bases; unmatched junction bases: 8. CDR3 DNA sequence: TGTGCCAGCAGCTTGGAAGGGGGCGGCGTGTACACTGAAGCTTTCTTT. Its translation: CASSLEGGGVYTEAFF.

CDR3 loop: CASSPRQGGTTDTQYF. CDR3 in DNA: TGTGCCAGCAGCCCTCGACAGGGAGGAACAACAGATACGCAGTATTTT. The V and J genes are TRBV11-2 and TRBJ2-3, with D perhaps matching TRBD1 (7 bases). V was shortened by 5 bases and J by 3 bases, with 18 bases between the two germline ends. The CDR3 has 16 amino acids. Germline V lookup: CDR1 SGHAT, CDR2 FQNNGV.

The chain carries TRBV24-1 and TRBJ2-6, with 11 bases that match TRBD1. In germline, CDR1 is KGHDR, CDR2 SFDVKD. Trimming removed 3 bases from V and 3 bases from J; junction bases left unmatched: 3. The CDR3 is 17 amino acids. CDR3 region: CATSDGQGAHGANVLTF. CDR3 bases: TGTGCCACCAGTGATGGACAGGGGGCGCATGGGGCCAACGTCCTGACTTTC.

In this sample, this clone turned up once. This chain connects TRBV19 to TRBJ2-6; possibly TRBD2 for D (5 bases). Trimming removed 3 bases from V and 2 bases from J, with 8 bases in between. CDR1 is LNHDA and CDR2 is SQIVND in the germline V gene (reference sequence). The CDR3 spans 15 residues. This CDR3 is CASSIVGAGANVLTF. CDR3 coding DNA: TGTGCCAGTAGTATTGTGGGAGCTGGGGCCAACGTCCTGACTTTC.

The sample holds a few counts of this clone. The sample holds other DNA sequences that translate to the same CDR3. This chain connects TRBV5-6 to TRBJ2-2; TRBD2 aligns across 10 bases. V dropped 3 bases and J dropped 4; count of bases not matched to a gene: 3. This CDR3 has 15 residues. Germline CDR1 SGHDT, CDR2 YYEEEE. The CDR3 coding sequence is TGTGCCAGCAGCTCTTGGACTAGCGGCACCGGGGAGCTGTTTTTT. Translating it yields CASSSWTSGTGELFF.

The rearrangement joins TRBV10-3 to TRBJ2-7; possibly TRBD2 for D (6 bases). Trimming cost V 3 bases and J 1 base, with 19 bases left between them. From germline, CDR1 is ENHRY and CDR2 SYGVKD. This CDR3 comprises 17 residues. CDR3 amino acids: CAISDSVGTFLSYEQYF. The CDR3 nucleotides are TGTGCCATCAGTGACTCGGTTGGGACTTTCCTTTCCTACGAGCAGTACTTC.

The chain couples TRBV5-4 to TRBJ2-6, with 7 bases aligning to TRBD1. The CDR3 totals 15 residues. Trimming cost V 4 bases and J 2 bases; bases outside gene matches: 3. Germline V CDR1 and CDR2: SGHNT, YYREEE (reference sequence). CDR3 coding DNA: TGTGCCAGCAGCCCTGACAGGGCTGGGGCCAACGTCCTGACTTTC. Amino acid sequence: CASSPDRAGANVLTF.

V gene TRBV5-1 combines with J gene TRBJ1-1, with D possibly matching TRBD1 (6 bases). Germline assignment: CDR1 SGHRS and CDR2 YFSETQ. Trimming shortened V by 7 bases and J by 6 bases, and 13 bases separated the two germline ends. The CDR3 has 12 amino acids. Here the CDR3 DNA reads TGCGCCAGCTCCAGGGGAGGGCCTGAAGCTTTCTTT. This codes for CASSRGGPEAFF.

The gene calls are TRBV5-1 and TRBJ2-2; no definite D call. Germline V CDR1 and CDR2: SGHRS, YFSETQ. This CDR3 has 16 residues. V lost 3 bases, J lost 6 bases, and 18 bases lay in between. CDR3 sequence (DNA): TGCGCCAGCAGCTCGACTGTTGGCGTCGTGGCCGGGGAGCTGTTTTTT. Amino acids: CASSSTVGVVAGELFF.

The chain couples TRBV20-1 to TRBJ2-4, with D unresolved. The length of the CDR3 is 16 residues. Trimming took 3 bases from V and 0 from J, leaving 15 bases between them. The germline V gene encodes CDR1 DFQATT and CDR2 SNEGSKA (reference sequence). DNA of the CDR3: TGCAGTGCTAGTGGATTATCCCCGGGAGCCAAAAACATTCAGTACTTC. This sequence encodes CSASGLSPGAKNIQYF.

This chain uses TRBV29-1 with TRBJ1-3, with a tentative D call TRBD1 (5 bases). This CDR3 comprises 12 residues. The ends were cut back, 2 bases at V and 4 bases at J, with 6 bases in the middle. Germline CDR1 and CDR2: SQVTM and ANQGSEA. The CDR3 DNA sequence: TGCAGCGTTGAATCAGGGGGAAACACCATATATTTT. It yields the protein CSVESGGNTIYF.